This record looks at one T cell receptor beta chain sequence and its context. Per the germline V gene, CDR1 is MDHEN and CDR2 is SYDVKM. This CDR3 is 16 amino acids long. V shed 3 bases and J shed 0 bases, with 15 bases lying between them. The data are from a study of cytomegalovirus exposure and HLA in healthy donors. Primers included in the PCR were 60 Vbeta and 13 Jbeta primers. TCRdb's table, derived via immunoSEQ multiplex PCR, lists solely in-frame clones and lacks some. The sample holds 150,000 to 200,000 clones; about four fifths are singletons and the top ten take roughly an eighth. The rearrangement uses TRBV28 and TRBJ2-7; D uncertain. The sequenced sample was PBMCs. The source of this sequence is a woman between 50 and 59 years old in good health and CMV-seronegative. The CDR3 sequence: CASSFRVGKSSYEQYF. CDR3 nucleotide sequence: TGTGCCAGCAGTTTCCGGGTCGGTAAAAGCTCCTACGAGCAGTACTTC. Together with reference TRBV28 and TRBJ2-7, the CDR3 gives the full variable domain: DVKVTQSSRYLVKRTGEKVFLECVQDMDHENMFWYRQDPGLGLRLIYFSYDVKMKEKGDIPEGYSVSREKKERFSLILESASTNQTSMYLCASSFRVGKSSYEQYFGPGTRLTVT.